This TCR beta chain comes out of a study of blood T cell repertoires in COVID-19. Overall study: Italy, Spain and the United States were the sources of the convalescent and acute COVID-19 samples. Sources were T cells, B-cell-depleted T cells, or PBMCs; the material itself was cDNA or gDNA.

With V trimmed by 4 bases and J by 6 bases, 12 bases remained unmatched. CDR3 size: 17 residues. CDR1 is SGHKS, CDR2 YYEKEE, per germline (reference sequence). Per the authors' pipeline: Amplifying reference gene primers gave estimates of nucleated cell counts. TCRdb keeps only in-frame clones here, not all; method: immunoSEQ multiplex PCR. V, J and clone size were drawn from that table, and D and trimming were deduced from the DNA. The data show about 130,000 clones, around 83% seen once. This sequence joins TRBV5-5 and TRBJ2-3; 12 bases agree with TRBD2. The source is a woman of 80 years or more with acute or convalescent COVID-19. What was sequenced was peripheral blood. The CDR3 loop reads CASSAGLAGWGLDTQYF. DNA of the CDR3: TGTGCCAGCAGCGCCGGACTAGCGGGGTGGGGGTTGGATACGCAGTATTTT.